This TCR beta chain was captured by sequencing in a study of T cell responses to AZD1222 COVID-19 vaccine. For the study at large: Pooling was applied to second doses at about 4 or about 12 weeks.

As for this clone: Its specificity is unknown.

The study, taken as a whole, reports: All repertoire sampling was performed exclusively after the peak T cell response. In the spike-specific TCR repertoire, nearly half reportedly target unmutated variant regions.

Clones were read by immunoSEQ multiplex PCR, and TCRdb kept only the in-frame ones, dropping some. The repertoire holds roughly 110,000 clones, with around 90% as singletons. V was trimmed by 3 bases and J by 1 base, leaving 3 bases between them. Germline V gene sequence: CDR1 KGHSH, CDR2 LQKENI. CDR3 size: 13 residues. This clonotype was obtained from an adult in good health. Sequenced here: peripheral blood, sampled on day 0 of AZD1222 vaccination. The chain employs TRBV18 and TRBJ2-2; D remains ambiguous. CDR3 protein: CASSPVNTGELFF. DNA of the CDR3: TGTGCCAGCTCACCGGTGAACACCGGGGAGCTGTTTTTT.